These 2 T cell receptor beta chains share one sample of origin, sequenced in a study of blood T cell repertoires in COVID-19 (dated by TCRdb to the early 2020s). Preparation of the library involved the immunoSEQ multiplex PCR assay. The table was pulled from immuneACCESS by TCRdb, which kept in-frame rearrangements only. Such tables lose some clones; where checked, under half of the loss comes from unresolved V genes, and the rest has no known cause. Within this sample are around 50,000 clones, with more than 75% of them counted one time only. The top ten hold about 5% of the sample. The specimen sequenced was PBMCs or T cells enriched from blood (not recorded which). The source is a woman between 50 and 59 years old with acute COVID-19.

This clone was observed once. The chain recombines TRBV30 with TRBJ1-2, with no clear D. The CDR3 consists of 14 residues. The germline V gene encodes CDR1 GTSNPN and CDR2 SVGIG (reference sequence). V lost 0 bases and J lost 1, with 9 bases in between. The CDR3 DNA reads as TGTGCCTGGAGTGTAACCGGAGTTAACTATGGCTACACCTTC. It is translated as CAWSVTGVNYGYTF.

The V gene is TRBV6-5, the J gene TRBJ2-7; TRBD1 aligns across 9 bases. The CDR3 spans 14 residues. Per germline, CDR1 MNHEY and CDR2 SVGAGI. J was trimmed by 8 bases and V by 5 bases; bases with no gene match: 10. CDR3 in DNA: TGTGCCAGCAGTACGGGACAGGGTCTCCAGCAGCAGTACTTC. It specifies CASSTGQGLQQQYF.